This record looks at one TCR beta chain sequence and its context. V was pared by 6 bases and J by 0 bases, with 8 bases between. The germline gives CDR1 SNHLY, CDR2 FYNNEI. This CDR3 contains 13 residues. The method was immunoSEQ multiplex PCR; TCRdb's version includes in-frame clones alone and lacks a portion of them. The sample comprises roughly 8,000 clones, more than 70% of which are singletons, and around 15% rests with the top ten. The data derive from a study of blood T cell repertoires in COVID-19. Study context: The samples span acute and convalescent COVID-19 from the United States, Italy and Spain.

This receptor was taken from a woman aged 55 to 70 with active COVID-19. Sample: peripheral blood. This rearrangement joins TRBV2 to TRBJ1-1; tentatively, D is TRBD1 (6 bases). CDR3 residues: CASRDSMNTEAFF. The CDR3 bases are TGTGCCAGCAGGGACAGCATGAACACTGAAGCTTTCTTT.